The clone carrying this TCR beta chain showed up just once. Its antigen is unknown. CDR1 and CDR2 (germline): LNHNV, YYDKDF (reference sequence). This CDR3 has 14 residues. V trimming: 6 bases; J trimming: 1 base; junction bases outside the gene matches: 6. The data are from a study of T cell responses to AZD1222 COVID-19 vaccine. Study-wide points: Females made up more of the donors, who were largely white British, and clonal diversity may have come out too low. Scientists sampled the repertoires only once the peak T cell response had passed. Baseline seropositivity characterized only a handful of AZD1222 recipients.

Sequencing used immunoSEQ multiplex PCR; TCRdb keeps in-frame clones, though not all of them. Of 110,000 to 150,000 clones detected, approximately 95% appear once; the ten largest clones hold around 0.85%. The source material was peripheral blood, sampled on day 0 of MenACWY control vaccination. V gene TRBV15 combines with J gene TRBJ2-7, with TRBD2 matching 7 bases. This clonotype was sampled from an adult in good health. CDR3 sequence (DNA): TGTGCCACCAGACCGTGGGGGGGATCCTACGAGCAGTACTTC. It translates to CATRPWGGSYEQYF.